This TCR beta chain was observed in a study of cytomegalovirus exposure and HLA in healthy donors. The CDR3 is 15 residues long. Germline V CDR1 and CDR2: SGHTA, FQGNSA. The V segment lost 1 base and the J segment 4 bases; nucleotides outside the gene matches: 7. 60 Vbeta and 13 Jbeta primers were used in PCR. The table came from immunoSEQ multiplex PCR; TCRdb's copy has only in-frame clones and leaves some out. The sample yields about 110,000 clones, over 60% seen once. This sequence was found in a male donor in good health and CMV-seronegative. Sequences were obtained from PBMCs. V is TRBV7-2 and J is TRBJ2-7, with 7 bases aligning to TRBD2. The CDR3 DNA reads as TGTGCCAGCAGCTTAGTAGGCGGGAGTGGGTACGAGCAGTACTTC. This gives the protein CASSLVGGSGYEQYF.